This is a list of T cell receptor beta chains from one sample in a study of cytomegalovirus exposure and HLA in healthy donors. Measured with immunoSEQ multiplex PCR; TCRdb has only the in-frame clones, and not every one. The sample has some 200,000 clones, 81% seen once. Source material: PBMCs. These receptors all stem from a man between 45 and 60 years old in good health and CMV-seronegative. The CDR3 runs from the conserved cysteine through the conserved F or W. D genes are given only for firm matches. Size values are once, few and many counts, or a class for expanded clones, and some rows have none.

TRBJ2-7	-	-	TRBV4-3	CASSPSLAPYEQYF	TGCGCCAGCAGCCCATCACTAGCACCCTACGAGCAGTACTTC
TRBJ2-1	TRBD1	-	TRBV7-2	CASKPTGYSYNEQFF	TGTGCCAGCAAACCGACAGGGTACTCCTACAATGAGCAGTTCTTC
TRBJ2-2	TRBD1	few	TRBV4-2	CASSRRDRGGTGELFF	TGTGCCAGCAGCCGCCGGGACAGGGGTGGTACCGGGGAGCTGTTTTTT
TRBJ1-3	TRBD1	-	TRBV6-5	CASITGQGRGNTIYF	TGTGCCAGCATTACCGGACAGGGAAGAGGAAACACCATATATTTT
TRBJ2-3	TRBD1	-	TRBV10-3	CAIGVDRGRGDTQYF	TGTGCCATCGGGGTGGACAGGGGGCGCGGAGATACGCAGTATTTT
TRBJ2-7	TRBD2	once	TRBV7-9	CASSQTALAVYEQYF	TGTGCCAGCAGCCAAACGGCCCTAGCGGTCTACGAGCAGTACTTC
TRBJ1-6	-	-	TRBV7-2	CASSLRPGGSYNSPLHF	TGTGCCAGCAGCCTTCGGCCGGGGGGCTCTTATAATTCACCCCTCCACTTT
TRBJ1-1	-	-	TRBV6-5	CASSGGREIAEAFF	TGTGCCAGCAGTGGGGGCAGGGAAATCGCTGAAGCTTTCTTT
TRBJ1-1	-	-	TRBV7-9	CASSPLMTGTEAFF	TGTGCCAGCAGCCCCCTGATGACGGGAACTGAAGCTTTCTTT
TRBJ1-2	-	-	TRBV6-5	CASSHRVRYGYTF	TGTGCCAGCAGCCACAGGGTTCGCTATGGCTACACCTTC
TRBJ1-2	-	-	TRBV2	CASSRQRTDGYTF	TGTGCCAGCAGCCGCCAGAGGACTGATGGCTACACCTTC
TRBJ2-7	TRBD1	once	TRBV13	CASSLDRGQKQYF	TGTGCCAGCAGCTTGGACAGGGGGCAGAAGCAGTACTTC
TRBJ2-3	TRBD2	-	TRBV11-3	CASSLPYSSGGATDTQYF	TGTGCCAGCAGCTTACCCTACTCTAGCGGGGGGGCGACAGATACGCAGTATTTT
TRBJ2-5	-	-	TRBV11-2	CASSALGGHRETQYF	TGTGCCAGCAGCGCCCTGGGGGGGCATAGGGAGACCCAGTACTTC
TRBJ2-7	TRBD1	-	TRBV9	CASSHSIDRGNEQYF	TGTGCCAGCAGCCACAGCATCGACAGGGGCAACGAGCAGTACTTC
TRBJ2-3	-	-	TRBV4-3	CASSQELATPTDAQYF	TGCGCCAGCAGCCAAGAGCTAGCGACTCCCACAGATGCGCAGTATTTT
TRBJ1-2	TRBD1	-	TRBV27	CASSLLDRGYGYTF	TGTGCCAGCAGTTTATTGGACAGGGGCTATGGCTACACCTTC
TRBJ1-2	-	-	TRBV15	CATSRGEGANYGYTF	TGTGCCACCAGCAGGGGAGAGGGAGCTAACTATGGCTACACCTTC
TRBJ2-2	TRBD1	-	TRBV30	CACPGQGWTGELFF	TGTGCCTGCCCCGGACAGGGCTGGACCGGGGAGCTGTTTTTT
TRBJ1-2	-	once	TRBV4-3	CASSQVTSGPNYGYTF	TGCGCCAGCAGCCAAGTAACGTCAGGTCCAAACTATGGCTACACCTTC
TRBJ2-5	TRBD1	-	TRBV7-2	CASRQTGGSETQYF	TGTGCCAGCAGGCAGACAGGGGGCAGCGAGACCCAGTACTTC
TRBJ1-6	-	-	TRBV7-2	CASSPRWQVHSPLHF	TGTGCCAGCAGCCCCCGTTGGCAGGTCCATTCACCCCTCCACTTT
TRBJ1-6	-	-	TRBV7-8	CASSLVSRRSSYNSPLHF	TGTGCCAGCAGCTTAGTATCCAGAAGGAGCTCCTATAATTCACCCCTCCACTTT
TRBJ2-7	-	-	TRBV29-1	CSVENGVYEQYF	TGCAGCGTTGAAAACGGAGTCTACGAGCAGTACTTC
TRBJ2-5	-	-	TRBV18	CASSRGDQETQYF	TGTGCCAGCTCACGGGGGGACCAAGAGACCCAGTACTTC
TRBJ2-7	-	-	TRBV19	CASSIRENEQYF	TGTGCCAGTAGTATAAGGGAGAACGAGCAGTACTTC
TRBJ1-1	TRBD1	few	TRBV18	CASSPGQGTEAFF	TGTGCCAGCTCACCAGGACAGGGCACTGAAGCTTTCTTT
TRBJ1-2	-	-	TRBV27	CASSSRGTPGSPNYGYTF	TGTGCCAGCAGTTCCAGGGGCACGCCTGGGAGCCCAAACTATGGCTACACCTTC
TRBJ1-1	TRBD1	-	TRBV5-1	CASSQGTESGTEAFF	TGCGCCAGCAGCCAAGGGACAGAATCCGGCACTGAAGCTTTCTTT
TRBJ2-5	TRBD2	-	TRBV7-8	CASSLELAGLQETQYF	TGTGCCAGCAGCTTAGAGCTAGCGGGGTTACAAGAGACCCAGTACTTC
TRBJ1-1	TRBD1	-	TRBV4-3	CASSGSLDRGLMNTEAFF	TGCGCCAGCAGCGGAAGCCTGGACAGGGGCCTCATGAACACTGAAGCTTTCTTT
TRBJ1-2	-	-	TRBV5-1	CASSLERDGYGYTF	TGCGCCAGCAGCTTGGAGCGGGACGGCTATGGCTACACCTTC
TRBJ1-1	-	few	TRBV19	CASSIKPPNTEAFF	TGTGCCAGTAGTATAAAGCCACCTAACACTGAAGCTTTCTTT
TRBJ2-1	-	-	TRBV27	CASSSGITIYNEQFF	TGTGCCAGCAGCTCCGGGATCACTATCTACAATGAGCAGTTCTTC
TRBJ2-5	TRBD2	-	TRBV11-2	CASSRDGEGLGQETQYF	TGTGCCAGCAGCCGCGACGGGGAGGGGCTAGGCCAAGAGACCCAGTACTTC
TRBJ2-3	-	-	TRBV10-3	CAIMGLDTTDTQYF	TGTGCCATCATGGGACTCGACACCACAGATACGCAGTATTTT
TRBJ1-4	TRBD1	-	TRBV4-3	CASSQEFATGAFRLYEKLFF	TGCGCCAGCAGCCAAGAATTTGCGACAGGGGCTTTTCGTTTATATGAAAAACTGTTTTTT
TRBJ2-3	TRBD2	-	TRBV7-2	CASSAARLAGADTQYF	TGTGCCAGCAGCGCCGCCCGACTAGCGGGGGCAGATACGCAGTATTTT
TRBJ1-2	TRBD1	few	TRBV11-2	CASSLRQGVLVNGYTF	TGTGCCAGCAGCCTCAGACAGGGGGTTTTGGTTAATGGCTACACCTTC
TRBJ2-7	TRBD2	-	TRBV5-6	CASSSPTSGGAYEQYF	TGTGCCAGCAGCTCCCCGACTAGCGGGGGGGCGTACGAGCAGTACTTC
TRBJ1-1	TRBD1	-	TRBV5-4	CAFFQGVVKNTEAFF	TGTGCCTTCTTTCAGGGGGTCGTTAAGAACACTGAAGCTTTCTTT
TRBJ1-4	TRBD1	-	TRBV5-4	CASSRDRVGEKLFF	TGTGCCAGCAGCCGCGACAGGGTGGGCGAAAAACTGTTTTTT
TRBJ1-1	-	-	TRBV19	CASSIAAGTEAFF	TGTGCCAGTAGTATAGCCGCCGGCACTGAAGCTTTCTTT
TRBJ2-7	TRBD1	once	TRBV5-1	CASSGTGTYEQYF	TGCGCCAGCAGCGGGACAGGGACCTACGAGCAGTACTTC
TRBJ2-2	-	-	TRBV13	CASSPDRLNTGELFF	TGTGCCAGCAGCCCCGACAGACTCAACACCGGGGAGCTGTTTTTT
TRBJ1-1	TRBD1	-	TRBV6-1	CAIGTGIEAFF	TGTGCCATTGGGACAGGAATTGAAGCTTTCTTT
TRBJ2-3	TRBD1	-	TRBV5-1	CASSLGQGSTDTQYF	TGCGCCAGCAGCTTAGGACAGGGGAGCACAGATACGCAGTATTTT
TRBJ1-1	TRBD1	few	TRBV4-3	CASRDGQVETEAFF	TGCGCCAGCAGGGACGGACAGGTGGAGACTGAAGCTTTCTTT
TRBJ1-6	-	-	TRBV27	CASSLDFQQALHF	TGTGCCAGCAGTTTAGATTTCCAGCAGGCCCTCCACTTT